A selection of T cell receptor beta chains follows, all from one sample in a study of T cell responses to AZD1222 COVID-19 vaccine. The data were produced by immunoSEQ multiplex PCR, yet TCRdb's version contains in-frame clones alone and is incomplete. Among 150,000 to 180,000 clones listed, about 90% were seen once. The source material was peripheral blood, sampled on day 0 of MenACWY control vaccination. The source is an adult in good health. CDR3s include the opening cysteine and the closing phenylalanine or tryptophan. A D gene is named only where the DNA matches it firmly. Size tells how often a clone was seen (once, few, many) or the class of an expanded clone, and some rows leave it out.

-,14,-,TRBV27,TRBJ2-7,TGTGCCAGCAGTTTAAGTTGGAGCTCCTACGAGCAGTACTTC,CASSLSWSSYEQYF
-,14,-,TRBV6-5,TRBJ1-4,TGTGCCAGCAGCCCCCCAGGGGAGCGTGAAAAACTGTTTTTT,CASSPPGEREKLFF
TRBD2,17,-,TRBV7-2,TRBJ2-5,TGTGCCAGCAGCTTAGCGCTCGGTCTAGCGGGAGCAGAGACCCAGTACTTC,CASSLALGLAGAETQYF
-,13,few,TRBV19,TRBJ1-5,TGTGCCAGTAGTACCCTAACAAGTCAGCCCCAGCATTTT,CASSTLTSQPQHF
-,14,few,TRBV11-1,TRBJ1-1,TGTGCCAGCAGCTTACGTGGGACTAACACTGAAGCTTTCTTT,CASSLRGTNTEAFF
TRBD1,12,-,TRBV7-2,TRBJ2-7,TGTGCCAGCGAACCTGACAGGGGTGGCCAGTACTTC,CASEPDRGGQYF
-,15,-,TRBV19,TRBJ1-3,TGTGCCAGTAGCTCCGGGGGTGGCTCTGGAAACACCATATATTTT,CASSSGGGSGNTIYF
-,13,-,TRBV6-5,TRBJ2-2,TGTGCCAGCAGTTACAATCGCGTCGGGGAGCTGTTTTTT,CASSYNRVGELFF
-,14,many,TRBV10-3,TRBJ1-1,TGTGCCATCTCCGAAGGGGGTGTCCTCACTGAAGCTTTCTTT,CAISEGGVLTEAFF
-,15,-,TRBV7-2,TRBJ2-3,TGTGCCAGCAGCTTAGCGCGGGGACGCACAGATACGCAGTATTTT,CASSLARGRTDTQYF
-,13,-,TRBV7-9,TRBJ1-1,TGTGCCAGCAGCTTTCCGGGGGTACCAGAAGCTTTCTTT,CASSFPGVPEAFF
-,13,-,TRBV5-1,TRBJ1-1,TGCGCCAGCAGCTTGGCCGGGGGCGGTGAAGCTTTCTTT,CASSLAGGGEAFF
-,14,-,TRBV19,TRBJ1-1,TGTGCCAGTAGTCCTCAGGGGTTTAGCACTGAAGCTTTCTTT,CASSPQGFSTEAFF
TRBD2,13,-,TRBV29-1,TRBJ2-7,TGCAGCGCCCGACTAGCGGGATGGAACGAGCAGTACTTC,CSARLAGWNEQYF
TRBD1,14,-,TRBV28,TRBJ2-5,TGTGCCAGCAGTACCGGACAGGGTGGCGAGACCCAGTACTTC,CASSTGQGGETQYF
-,14,-,TRBV7-9,TRBJ1-5,TGTGCCAGCAGCCTACAGACGAGCAATCAGCCCCAGCATTTT,CASSLQTSNQPQHF
-,15,-,TRBV30,TRBJ2-7,TGTGCCTGGATTGGGGTGTCAGGGAGGCGGGGCGAGCAGTACTTC,CAWIGVSGRRGEQYF
-,21,-,TRBV13,TRBJ1-2,TGTGCCAGCAGCTTATTTTTGGTGGGCGGTAAATTGGAGGATTCAGACTATGGCTACACCTTC,CASSLFLVGGKLEDSDYGYTF
-,13,-,TRBV3-1/TRBV3-2,TRBJ1-1,TGTGCCAGCAGCCCGGGACCACCGACTGAAGCTTTCTTT,CASSPGPPTEAFF
-,16,-,TRBV15,TRBJ2-7,TGTGCCACCAGCAGAGATCTGTGGGGGAGCTCCTACGAGCAGTACTTC,CATSRDLWGSSYEQYF
-,15,-,TRBV19,TRBJ2-1,TGTGCCAGTAGTGCCTGGACTGCGTTCTACAATGAGCAGTTCTTC,CASSAWTAFYNEQFF
-,14,few,TRBV5-6,TRBJ2-2,TGTGCCAGCAGCTCCGGGACATACACCGGGGAGCTGTTTTTT,CASSSGTYTGELFF
-,14,once,TRBV19,TRBJ1-6,TGTGCCAGTAGTATAGGGGACCTCGGGTCACCCCTCCACTTT,CASSIGDLGSPLHF
-,14,once,TRBV19,TRBJ1-5,TGTGCTACGAGCGGGGGAAAAAGCAATCAGCCCCAGCATTTT,CATSGGKSNQPQHF
TRBD1,15,-,TRBV9,TRBJ2-7,TGTGCCAGCAGCGTAGGGGCCCAGGGGGCAGACGAGCAGTACTTC,CASSVGAQGADEQYF
-,13,once,TRBV5-4,TRBJ1-1,TGTGCCAGCAGTTCGGACGGATACACTGAAGCTTTCTTT,CASSSDGYTEAFF
-,16,-,TRBV25-1,TRBJ2-3,TGTGCCAGCAGTGAATGGGAACTACATGGCACAGATACGCAGTATTTT,CASSEWELHGTDTQYF
-,14,-,TRBV27,TRBJ1-1,TGTGCCAGCAGTTCCCACGGACTGGCGGCTGAAGCTTTCTTT,CASSSHGLAAEAFF